This T cell receptor beta chain emerged from a study of cytomegalovirus exposure and HLA in healthy donors. Study-wide points: One cluster of highly shared sequence variants probably arose as a sequencing artifact. In a later analysis, V- and J-gene trimming of beta chains associated with a DCLRE1C missense variant, replicated independently. With DRB1 most and HLA-C fewest, TCR association rates differed between HLA loci in a later analysis. When a later analysis compared HLA-associated TCR beta chains with equally common others, the HLA-associated chains turned out to be more clonally expanded and to have lower generation probabilities.

The CDR3 consists of 14 residues. Germline lookup yields CDR1 MNHNY and CDR2 SVGAGI (reference sequence). The V end lost 6 bases, the J end lost 0 bases, and 11 bases lay between the germline ends. In the PCR, 60 Vbeta and 13 Jbeta primers were used. Profiled with immunoSEQ multiplex PCR; TCRdb holds only in-frame clones, not every one. The sample carries 90,000 to 100,000 clones, 65% recorded once. Notes on this clone: Its antigen is unidentified.

The sample consisted of PBMCs. The TCR was taken from a boy younger than 18 in good health and CMV-seropositive. The J gene is TRBJ1-1, the V gene TRBV6-6; TRBD1 might be the D (6 bases). DNA of the CDR3: TGTGCCAGCAGCCTCACAGGGTTGAACACTGAAGCTTTCTTT. Translation gives CASSLTGLNTEAFF.